Listed below are T cell receptor beta chains from one sample, sequenced in a study of OX40 agonist ivuxolimab in advanced cancers. TCRdb's copy holds only in-frame clones and misses some; the assay was immunoSEQ multiplex PCR. The repertoire has 40,000 to 55,000 clones, approximately 80% of them found once; the top ten carry less than 25%. The sequences come from CD4+ or CD8+ T cells sorted from blood, collected in a trial of the OX40 agonist ivuxolimab. These TCRs come from an adult with an advanced solid tumor such as melanoma, head and neck, liver or kidney cancer. Both conserved end residues are part of each CDR3. D genes are given only for firm matches. Not all rows give a size; the values are once, few, many and, for expanded clones, a class.

-,few,TRBV2,TRBJ1-5,CASSEWTGSNQPQHF,TGTGCCAGCAGTGAATGGACGGGTAGCAATCAGCCCCAGCATTTT
TRBD2,once,TRBV4-1,TRBJ2-7,CASSQTLAGGSHEQYF,TGCGCCAGCAGCCAGACCCTAGCGGGAGGGTCCCACGAGCAGTACTTC
-,-,TRBV9,TRBJ2-7,CASSVMAARGYEQYF,TGTGCCAGCAGCGTTATGGCAGCGAGGGGATACGAGCAGTACTTC
-,many,TRBV27,TRBJ1-2,CASSFAGDHGYTF,TGTGCCAGCAGTTTCGCGGGTGACCATGGCTACACCTTC
-,-,TRBV5-6,TRBJ1-6,CASSLVGQDLYNSPLHF,TGTGCCAGCAGCTTGGTTGGTCAGGACCTTTATAATTCACCCCTCCACTTT
-,-,TRBV6-4,TRBJ2-1,CASSDSGLSNEQFF,TGTGCCAGCAGTGACTCGGGGCTCAGCAATGAGCAGTTCTTC
-,once,TRBV7-6,TRBJ2-2,CASTLYTTGELFF,TGTGCCAGCACCCTTTACACAACCGGGGAGCTGTTTTTT
TRBD2,-,TRBV7-9,TRBJ2-7,CASSLDASGSADEQYF,TGTGCCAGCAGCTTAGACGCTAGCGGGAGTGCGGACGAGCAGTACTTC
TRBD1,-,TRBV6-1,TRBJ2-7,CASSDAGQGSYEQYF,TGTGCCAGCAGTGATGCGGGACAGGGATCCTACGAGCAGTACTTC
TRBD1,-,TRBV19,TRBJ1-1,CASSDREEVYTEAFF,TGTGCCAGTAGCGACAGGGAGGAGGTTTACACTGAAGCTTTCTTT
-,-,TRBV7-9,TRBJ2-7,CASSLGGSEQYF,TGTGCCAGCAGCTTAGGGGGGAGCGAGCAGTACTTC
-,-,TRBV2,TRBJ2-2,CASSTSGNFDAGELFF,TGTGCCAGCAGTACCTCAGGGAATTTCGATGCCGGGGAGCTGTTTTTT
-,few,TRBV6-1,TRBJ2-6,CASSEGLAGANVLTF,TGTGCCAGCAGTGAAGGACTAGCTGGGGCCAACGTCCTGACTTTC
-,-,TRBV29-1,TRBJ2-7,CSVEDPGGAYEQYF,TGCAGCGTTGAAGACCCGGGCGGGGCCTACGAGCAGTACTTC
-,-,TRBV29-1,TRBJ2-3,CSAPGGPTDTQYF,TGCAGCGCTCCCGGGGGGCCCACAGATACGCAGTATTTT
-,-,TRBV13,TRBJ1-1,CASRLRGARNTEAFF,TGTGCCAGCAGATTGAGGGGGGCCAGAAACACTGAAGCTTTCTTT
-,-,TRBV13,TRBJ1-1,CASRNVRGTAFF,TGTGCCAGCAGGAATGTGCGAGGGACAGCTTTCTTT
TRBD1,medium-sized,TRBV18,TRBJ2-1,CASSLSGQGSSEQFF,TGTGCCAGCTCCCTCTCGGGACAGGGATCGAGTGAGCAGTTCTTC